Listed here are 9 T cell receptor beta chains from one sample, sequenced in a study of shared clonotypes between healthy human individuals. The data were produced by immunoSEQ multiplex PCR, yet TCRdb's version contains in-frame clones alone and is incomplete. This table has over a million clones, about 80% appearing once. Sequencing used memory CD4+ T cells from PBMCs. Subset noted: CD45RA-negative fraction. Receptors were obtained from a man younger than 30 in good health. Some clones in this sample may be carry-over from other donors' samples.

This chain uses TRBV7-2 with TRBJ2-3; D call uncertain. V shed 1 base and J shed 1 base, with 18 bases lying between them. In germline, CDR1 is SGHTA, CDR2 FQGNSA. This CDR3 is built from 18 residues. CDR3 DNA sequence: TGTGCCAGCAGCTTAGTCGGTTCTCACCTCCCAGGCACAGATACGCAGTATTTT. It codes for CASSLVGSHLPGTDTQYF.

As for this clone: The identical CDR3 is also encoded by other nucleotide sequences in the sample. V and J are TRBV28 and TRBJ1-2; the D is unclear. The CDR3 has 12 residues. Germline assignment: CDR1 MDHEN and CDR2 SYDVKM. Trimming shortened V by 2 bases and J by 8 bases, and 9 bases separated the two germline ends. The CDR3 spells CASSLDERGYTF. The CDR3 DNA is TGTGCCAGCAGTTTAGACGAAAGAGGCTACACCTTC.

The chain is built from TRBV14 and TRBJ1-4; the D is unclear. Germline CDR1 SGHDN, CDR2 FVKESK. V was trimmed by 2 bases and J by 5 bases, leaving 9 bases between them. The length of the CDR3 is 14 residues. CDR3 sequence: CASSQRRRNEKLFF. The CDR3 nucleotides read TGTGCCAGCAGCCAACGTCGGAGGAATGAAAAACTGTTTTTT.

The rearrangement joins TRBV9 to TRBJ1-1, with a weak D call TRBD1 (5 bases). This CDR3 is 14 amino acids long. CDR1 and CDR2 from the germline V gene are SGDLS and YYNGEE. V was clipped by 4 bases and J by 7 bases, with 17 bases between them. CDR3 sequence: CASSPRGGIDEAFF. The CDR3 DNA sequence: TGTGCCAGCAGCCCGCGGGGGGGTATAGATGAAGCTTTCTTT. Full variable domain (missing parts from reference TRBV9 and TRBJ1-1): DSGVTQTPKHLITATGQRVTLRCSPRSGDLSVYWYQQSLDQGLQFLIQYYNGEERAKGNILERFSAQQFPDLHSELNLSSLELGDSALYFCASSPRGGIDEAFFGQGTRLTVV.

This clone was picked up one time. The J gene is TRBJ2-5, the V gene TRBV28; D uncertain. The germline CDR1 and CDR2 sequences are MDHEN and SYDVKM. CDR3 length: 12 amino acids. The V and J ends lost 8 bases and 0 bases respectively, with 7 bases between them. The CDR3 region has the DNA TGTGCCAGCGGCGCGTACCAAGAGACCCAGTACTTC. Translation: CASGAYQETQYF.

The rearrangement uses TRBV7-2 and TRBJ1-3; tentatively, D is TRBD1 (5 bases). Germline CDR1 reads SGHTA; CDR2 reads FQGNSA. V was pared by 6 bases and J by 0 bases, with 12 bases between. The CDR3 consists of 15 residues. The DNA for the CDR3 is TGTGCCAGCAGGTTCAGTGGGGCCTCTGGAAACACCATATATTTT. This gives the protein CASRFSGASGNTIYF.

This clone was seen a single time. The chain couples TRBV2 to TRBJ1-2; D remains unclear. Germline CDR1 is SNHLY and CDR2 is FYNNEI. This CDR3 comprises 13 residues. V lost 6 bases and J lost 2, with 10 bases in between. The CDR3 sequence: CASREYSNYGYTF. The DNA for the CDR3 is TGTGCCAGCAGAGAGTACAGCAACTATGGCTACACCTTC. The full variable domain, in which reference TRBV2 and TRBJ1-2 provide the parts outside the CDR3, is EPEVTQTPSHQVTQMGQEVILRCVPISNHLYFYWYRQILGQKVEFLVSFYNNEISEKSEIFDDQFSVERPDGSNFTLKIRSTKLEDSAMYFCASREYSNYGYTFGSGTRLTVV.

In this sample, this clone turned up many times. This chain's CDR3 is CASSLVPGGLYEQYF. The CDR3 coding sequence is TGTGCCAGCAGCTTGGTCCCGGGAGGTCTCTACGAGCAGTACTTC. V is TRBV7-2 and J is TRBJ2-7, with 7 bases aligning to TRBD2. The CDR3 totals 15 residues. V shed 3 bases and J 3 bases; nucleotides not matched to a gene: 8. CDR1 and CDR2 from the germline V gene are SGHTA and FQGNSA.

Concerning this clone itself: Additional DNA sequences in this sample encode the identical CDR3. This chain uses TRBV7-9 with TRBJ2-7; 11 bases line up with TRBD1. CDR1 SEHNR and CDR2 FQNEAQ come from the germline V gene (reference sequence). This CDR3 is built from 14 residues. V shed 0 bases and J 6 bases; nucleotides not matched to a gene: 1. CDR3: CASSLAGTGGEQYF. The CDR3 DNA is TGTGCCAGCAGCTTAGCCGGGACAGGGGGCGAGCAGTACTTC.